The entry below describes one TCR beta chain. Its antigen remains unidentified. This CDR3 has 12 amino acids. CDR1 is ENHRY and CDR2 is SYGVKD in the germline V gene. The V and J ends lost 7 bases and 6 bases respectively, with 12 bases between them. Blood RNA came from unsorted whole blood; germline DNA was also extracted. Presurgery, 3 to 4 milliliters of peripheral blood were collected. This specimen belongs to a study of tumor-infiltrating lymphocytes in primary liver carcinoma. Study-wide results and limits: Tumor top-250-clone fraction significantly exceeded that of blood (p = 0.039).

Synthesis of TCR beta cDNA was carried out from 500 ng total RNA with a constant-region primer. Slightly modified ARM-PCR, run as three nested multiplex PCR rounds, produced the TCR beta libraries. TRBV1-TRBV30 forward and Cbeta reverse primers drove the first two approximately 10-cycle rounds. TCRdb called the multiplex PCR reads again in MiXCR, with one record for every CDR3 protein. The table shows about 180,000 distinct CDR3 sequences, with about 55% occurring only once. What was sequenced was peripheral blood. The rearrangement joins TRBV10-3 to TRBJ1-1; possible D gene TRBD1, 6 bases. This receptor was obtained from a man aged 40-49 years with primary liver carcinoma and hepatitis B virus infection. The CDR3 DNA sequence: TGTGCCATCACTCGGAGGGGGGCTGAAGCTTTCTTT. Translating gives CAITRRGAEAFF.